The 9 T cell receptor beta chains reported below all come from one sample, sequenced in a study of relationships among human T cell subsets. Naive plus transitional T cells were isolated with anti-CD45RA microbeads from pooled CD4+ and CD8+ T cells. Semiquantitative ARM-PCR amplified T cell receptor alpha and beta CDR3 regions from mRNA. Tagged nested gene-specific primers were used first, then communal superprimers amplified exponentially. TCRdb independently ran MiXCR on the multiplex PCR reads; one entry per CDR3 protein. In the table there are some 7,000 distinct CDR3 sequences, approximately 70% of which are singletons. Sample: naive and transitional (CD45RA+) T cells sorted from blood. The origin of the receptors is a middle-aged man in good health.

The CDR3 here is CASSQEAHSYEQYF. The CDR3 nucleotides are TGTGCCAGCAGCCAAGAAGCACATTCCTACGAGCAGTACTTC. The chain carries TRBV14 and TRBJ2-7; D unresolved. The CDR3 covers 14 residues. Trimming cost V 0 bases and J 1 base, with 7 bases left between them. Germline V lookup: CDR1 SGHDN, CDR2 FVKESK.

The rearrangement joins TRBV11-2 to TRBJ2-7, with a tentative D call TRBD1 (6 bases). The V gene lost 6 bases and the J gene lost 4 bases, with 13 bases spanning the gap. CDR1 and CDR2 from the germline V gene are SGHAT and FQNNGV. The CDR3 extends over 13 amino acids. The CDR3 nucleotides are TGTGCCAGCAGACCGGGACACGCATACGAGCAGTACTTC. Its translation is CASRPGHAYEQYF.

The genes are TRBV13 and TRBJ1-6; D is uncertain. The germline V and J ends were trimmed by 3 bases and 8 bases, with 5 bases remaining between them. Germline assignment: CDR1 PRHDT and CDR2 FYEKMQ (reference sequence). The CDR3 extends over 12 amino acids. In DNA form, the CDR3 reads TGTGCCAGCAGCTTGGGATATTCACCCCTCCACTTT. Translation gives CASSLGYSPLHF.

The chain couples TRBV29-1 to TRBJ2-3; the match to TRBD1 covers 8 bases. The CDR3 is 13 amino acids. The germline V gene has CDR1 SQVTM and CDR2 ANQGSEA. The V and J ends lost 5 bases and 7 bases, in that order; junction bases with no gene match: 8. This chain's CDR3 is CSVPGGIVYTQYF. CDR3 bases: TGCAGCGTTCCAGGGGGCATCGTTTATACGCAGTATTTT.

The chain combines TRBV28 with TRBJ2-7, with 7 bases matching TRBD2. Germline V gene lookup returns CDR1 MDHEN and CDR2 SYDVKM. This CDR3 contains 14 residues. Trimming removed 2 bases from V and 3 bases from J; junction bases left unmatched: 4. CDR3 nucleotide sequence: TGTGCCAGCAGTTTAGGGGGGGAAGGCTACGAGCAGTACTTC. It codes for CASSLGGEGYEQYF.

There are a few counts of this clonotype. The CDR3 sequence: CASSPDVGSYNEQFF. The CDR3 coding sequence is TGTGCCAGCAGCCCGGACGTAGGCTCCTACAATGAGCAGTTCTTC. The V and J genes are TRBV7-3 and TRBJ2-7; D is ambiguous. The DNA end is a closer match to TRBJ2-1, so the J assignment may be wrong. The CDR3 is 15 amino acids. Per the germline V gene, CDR1 is SGHTA and CDR2 is FQGTGA.

The rearrangement uses TRBV29-1 and TRBJ2-7; D possibly corresponds to TRBD1 (5 bases). V dropped 3 bases and J dropped 2 bases, with 14 bases sitting between them. CDR3 length: 14 amino acids. CDR1 and CDR2 (germline): SQVTM, ANQGSEA. This chain's CDR3 is CSVEANRNPYEQYF. The CDR3 bases are TGCAGCGTTGAGGCTAACAGGAACCCCTACGAGCAGTACTTC.

The J gene is TRBJ2-6, the V gene TRBV2; 8 bases agree with TRBD1. Germline trimming cut 6 bases from V and 1 base from J; bases unmatched to any gene: 5. This CDR3 has 16 residues. Germline CDR1 and CDR2: SNHLY and FYNNEI. The CDR3: CASRDRVLSGANVLTF. The CDR3 nucleotides read TGTGCCAGCAGGGACAGGGTTCTTTCTGGGGCCAACGTCCTGACTTTC.

This clonotype was seen a handful of times. CDR3 residues: CASSIFGGRTDTQYF. CDR3 DNA: TGTGCCAGTAGTATTTTCGGGGGGAGAACAGATACGCAGTATTTT. The chain employs TRBV19 and TRBJ2-3; 7 bases align to TRBD2. Germline-derived CDR1 and CDR2 are LNHDA and SQIVND (reference sequence). The ends lost 3 bases at V and 3 bases at J; junction bases unmatched: 6. CDR3 length: 15 residues.